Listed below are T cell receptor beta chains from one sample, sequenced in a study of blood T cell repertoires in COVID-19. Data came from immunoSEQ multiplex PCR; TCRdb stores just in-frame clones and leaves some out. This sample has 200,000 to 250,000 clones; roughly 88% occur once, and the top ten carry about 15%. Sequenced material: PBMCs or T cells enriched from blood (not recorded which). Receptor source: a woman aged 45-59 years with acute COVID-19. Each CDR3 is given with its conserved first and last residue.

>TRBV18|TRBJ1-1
CASSPFTGEGTEAFF
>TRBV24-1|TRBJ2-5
CATSEKTPYSETQYF
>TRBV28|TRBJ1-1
CASSFSRQGPTNTEAFF
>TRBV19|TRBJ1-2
CASSTQPGQGRGYTF
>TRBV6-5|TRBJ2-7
CASSYSSGTTTYEQYF
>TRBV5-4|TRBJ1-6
CASSAGTGGAYNSPLHF
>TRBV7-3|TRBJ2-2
CASSLGGTGELFF
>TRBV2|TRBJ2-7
CASSEIAGPREQYF
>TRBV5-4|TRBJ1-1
CASSLAGGRTEAFF
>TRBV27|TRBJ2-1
CASSPAGVSYNEQFF
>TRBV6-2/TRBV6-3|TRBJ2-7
CASSYSRTSGIYEQYF
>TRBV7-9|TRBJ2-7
CASSLGQGAYEQYF
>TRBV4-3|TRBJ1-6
CASSPRQGRLNSPLHF
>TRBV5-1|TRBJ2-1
CASRTQGSYNEQFF
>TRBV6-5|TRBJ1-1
CASSSHVPGGGTEAFF
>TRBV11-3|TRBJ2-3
CASSLGVAGTQYF
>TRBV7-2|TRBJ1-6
CASSLVKGFNNSPLHF
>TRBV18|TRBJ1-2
CASSPSSLGTGSWGYTF
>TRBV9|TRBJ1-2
CASSVVGSGNYGYTF
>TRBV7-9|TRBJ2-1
CASSFPGTGGVEQFF
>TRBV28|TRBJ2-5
CASSLRPGGATQYF
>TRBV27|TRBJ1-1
CASSSWLSTEAFF
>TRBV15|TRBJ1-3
CATSRGTGGSGNTIYF
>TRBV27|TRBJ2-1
CASSLSTSGGYNEQFF
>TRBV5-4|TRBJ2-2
CASSLRAGGTGELFF
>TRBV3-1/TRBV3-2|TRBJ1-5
CASSQEFRGGYCQPQHF
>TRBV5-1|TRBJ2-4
CASSLAVAGLNIQYF
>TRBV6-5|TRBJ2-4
CASSYSIGGNIQYF
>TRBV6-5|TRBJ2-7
CASRGDGGSYEQYF
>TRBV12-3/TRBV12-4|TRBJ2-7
CASSLQTAYEQYF
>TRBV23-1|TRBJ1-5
CASSQSGRRQPQHF
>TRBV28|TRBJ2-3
CASSLTASGMFTDTQYF
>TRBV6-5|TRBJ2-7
CASSTRLAGGYEQYF
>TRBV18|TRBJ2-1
CASSPPGTSGRANEQFF
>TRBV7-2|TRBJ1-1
CASSPGQGNTEAFF
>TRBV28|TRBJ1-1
CASSPGQGPTEAFF
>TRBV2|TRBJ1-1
CASTEGPRQTPTF
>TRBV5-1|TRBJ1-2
CASSIQVPLIHGYTF
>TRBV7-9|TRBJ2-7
CASSFSPGQGGYEQYF
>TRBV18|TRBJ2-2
CASSAIPGGRNTGELFF
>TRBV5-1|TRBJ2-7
CASSFVAGDPYEQYF
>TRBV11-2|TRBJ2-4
CASSPNRVVGKNIQYF
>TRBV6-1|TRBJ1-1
CASSDSEAFF
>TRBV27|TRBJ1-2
CASSPQGDYGYTF
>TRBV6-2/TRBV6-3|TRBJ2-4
CASSYPTSGRARANIQYF
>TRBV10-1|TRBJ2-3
CASSGLLLGADTQYF
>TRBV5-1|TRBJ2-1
CASSTSVPNNEQFF
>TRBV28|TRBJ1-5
CASSSGPTSSPPQHF